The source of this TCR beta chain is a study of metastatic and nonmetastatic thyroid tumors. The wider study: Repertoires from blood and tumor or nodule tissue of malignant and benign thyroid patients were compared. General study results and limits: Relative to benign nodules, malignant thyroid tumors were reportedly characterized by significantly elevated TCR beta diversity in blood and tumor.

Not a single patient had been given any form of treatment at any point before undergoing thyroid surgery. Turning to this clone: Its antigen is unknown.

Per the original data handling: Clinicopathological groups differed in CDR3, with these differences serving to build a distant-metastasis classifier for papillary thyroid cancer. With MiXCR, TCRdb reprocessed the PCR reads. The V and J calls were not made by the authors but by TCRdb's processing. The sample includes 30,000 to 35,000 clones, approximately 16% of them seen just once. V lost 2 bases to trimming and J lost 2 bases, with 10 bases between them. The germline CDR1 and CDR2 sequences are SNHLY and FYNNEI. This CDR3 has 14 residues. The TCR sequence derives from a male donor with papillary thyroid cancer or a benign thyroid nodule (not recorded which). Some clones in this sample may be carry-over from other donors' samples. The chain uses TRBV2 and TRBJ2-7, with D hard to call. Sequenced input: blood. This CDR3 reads CASSESWQTYEQYF. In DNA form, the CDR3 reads TGTGCCAGCAGTGAAAGTTGGCAGACCTACGAGCAGTACTTC.